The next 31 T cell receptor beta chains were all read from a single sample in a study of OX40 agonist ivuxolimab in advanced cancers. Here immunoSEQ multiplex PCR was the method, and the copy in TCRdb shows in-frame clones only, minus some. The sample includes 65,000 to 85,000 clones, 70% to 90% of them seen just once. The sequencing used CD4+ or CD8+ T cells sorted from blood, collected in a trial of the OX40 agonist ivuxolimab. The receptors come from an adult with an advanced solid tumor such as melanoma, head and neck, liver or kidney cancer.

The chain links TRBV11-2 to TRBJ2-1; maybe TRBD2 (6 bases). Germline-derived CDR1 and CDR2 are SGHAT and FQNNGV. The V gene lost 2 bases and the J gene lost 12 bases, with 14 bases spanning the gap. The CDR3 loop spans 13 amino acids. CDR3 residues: CASSLLWGEGQFF. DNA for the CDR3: TGTGCCAGCAGCTTATTGTGGGGGGAAGGGCAGTTCTTC.

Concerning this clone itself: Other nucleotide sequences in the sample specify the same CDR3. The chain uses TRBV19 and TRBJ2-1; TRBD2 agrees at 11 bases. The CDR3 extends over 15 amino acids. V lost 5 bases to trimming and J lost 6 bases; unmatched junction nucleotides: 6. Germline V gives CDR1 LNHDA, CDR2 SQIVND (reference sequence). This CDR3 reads CASSLLAGAGNEQFF. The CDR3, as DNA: TGTGCCAGTAGTTTACTAGCGGGAGCTGGCAATGAGCAGTTCTTC.

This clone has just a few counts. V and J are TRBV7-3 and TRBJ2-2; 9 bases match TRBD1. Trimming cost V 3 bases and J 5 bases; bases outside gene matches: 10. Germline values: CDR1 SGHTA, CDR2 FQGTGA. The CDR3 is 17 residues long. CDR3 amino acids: CASSFLPGQGGTGELFF. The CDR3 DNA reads TGTGCCAGCAGCTTTCTCCCGGGACAGGGAGGTACCGGGGAGCTGTTTTTT.

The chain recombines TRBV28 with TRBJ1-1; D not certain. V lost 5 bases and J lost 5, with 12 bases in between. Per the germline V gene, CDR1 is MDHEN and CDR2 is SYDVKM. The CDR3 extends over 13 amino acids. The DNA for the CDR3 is TGTGCCAGCAGTCTGTTCGTGGGGACTGAAGCTTTCTTT. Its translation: CASSLFVGTEAFF. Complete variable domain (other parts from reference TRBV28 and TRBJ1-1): DVKVTQSSRYLVKRTGEKVFLECVQDMDHENMFWYRQDPGLGLRLIYFSYDVKMKEKGDIPEGYSVSREKKERFSLILESASTNQTSMYLCASSLFVGTEAFFGQGTRLTVV.

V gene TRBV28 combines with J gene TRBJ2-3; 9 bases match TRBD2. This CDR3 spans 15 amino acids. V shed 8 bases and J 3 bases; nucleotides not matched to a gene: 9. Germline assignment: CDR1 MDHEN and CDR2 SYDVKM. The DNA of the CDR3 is TGTGCCAGCTACACGAGGGCGGGAGGGACAGATACGCAGTATTTT. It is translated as CASYTRAGGTDTQYF.

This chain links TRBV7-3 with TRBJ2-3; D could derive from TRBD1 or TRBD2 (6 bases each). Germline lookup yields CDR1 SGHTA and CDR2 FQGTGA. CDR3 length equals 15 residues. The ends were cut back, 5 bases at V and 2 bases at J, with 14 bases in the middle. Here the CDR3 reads CASSGGAGDTDTQYF. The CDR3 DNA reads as TGTGCCAGCAGCGGAGGGGCAGGGGACACAGATACGCAGTATTTT. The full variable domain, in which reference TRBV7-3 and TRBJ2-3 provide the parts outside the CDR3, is GAGVSQTPSNKVTEKGKYVELRCDPISGHTALYWYRQSLGQGPEFLIYFQGTGAADDSGLPNDRFFAVRPEGSVSTLKIQRTERGDSAVYLCASSGGAGDTDTQYFGPGTRLTVL.

The chain's CDR3 is CASSSPGRSSYNSPLHF. Here the CDR3 DNA reads TGTGCCAGCAGCTCACCGGGACGCAGCTCCTATAATTCACCCCTCCACTTT. The chain carries TRBV7-6 and TRBJ1-6; TRBD1 is a possible D gene (5 bases). The germline V and J ends were trimmed by 4 bases and 0 bases, with 13 bases remaining between them. The CDR3 is 17 residues long. The germline V gene encodes CDR1 SGHVS and CDR2 FNYEAQ.

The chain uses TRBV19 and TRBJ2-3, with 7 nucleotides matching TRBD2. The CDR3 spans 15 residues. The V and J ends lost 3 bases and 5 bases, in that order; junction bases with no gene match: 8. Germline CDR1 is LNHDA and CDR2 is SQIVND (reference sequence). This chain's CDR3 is CASSILTSRGDTQYF. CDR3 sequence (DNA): TGTGCCAGTAGTATCCTGACTAGCCGTGGAGATACGCAGTATTTT.

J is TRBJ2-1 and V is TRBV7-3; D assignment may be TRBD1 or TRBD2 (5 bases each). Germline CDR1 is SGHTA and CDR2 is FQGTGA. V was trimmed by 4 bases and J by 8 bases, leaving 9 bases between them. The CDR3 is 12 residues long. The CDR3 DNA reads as TGTGCCAGCAGCTCCCAGGGAGATGAGCAGTTCTTC. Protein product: CASSSQGDEQFF.

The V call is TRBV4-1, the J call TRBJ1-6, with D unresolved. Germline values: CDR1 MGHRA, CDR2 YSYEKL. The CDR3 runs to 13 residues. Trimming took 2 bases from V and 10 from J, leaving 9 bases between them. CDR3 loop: CASSQWEGSPLHF. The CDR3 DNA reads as TGCGCCAGCAGCCAATGGGAGGGATCACCCCTCCACTTT.

The chain's CDR3 is CAWSPTDRGDEKLFF. The CDR3 coding sequence is TGTGCCTGGAGTCCGACAGACAGGGGGGACGAAAAACTGTTTTTT. The chain uses TRBV30 and TRBJ1-4; 9 positions agree with TRBD1. V dropped 2 bases and J dropped 8; count of bases not matched to a gene: 9. Germline values: CDR1 GTSNPN, CDR2 SVGIG (reference sequence). This CDR3 is built from 15 residues.

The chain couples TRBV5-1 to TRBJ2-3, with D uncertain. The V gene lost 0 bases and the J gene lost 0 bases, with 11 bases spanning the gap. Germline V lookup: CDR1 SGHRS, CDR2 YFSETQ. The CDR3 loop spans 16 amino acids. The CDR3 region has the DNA TGCGCCAGCAGCTTGGCTACCTCTATCAGCACAGATACGCAGTATTTT. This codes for CASSLATSISTDTQYF.

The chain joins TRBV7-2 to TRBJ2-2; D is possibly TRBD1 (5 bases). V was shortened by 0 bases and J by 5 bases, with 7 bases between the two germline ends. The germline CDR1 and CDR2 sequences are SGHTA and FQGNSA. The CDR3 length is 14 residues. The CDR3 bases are TGTGCCAGCAGCTTAGCCCGACAGACCGGGGAGCTGTTTTTT. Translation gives CASSLARQTGELFF. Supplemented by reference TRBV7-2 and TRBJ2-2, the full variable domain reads GAGVSQSPSNKVTEKGKDVELRCDPISGHTALYWYRQSLGQGLEFLIYFQGNSAPDKSGLPSDRFSAERTGGSVSTLTIQRTQQEDSAVYLCASSLARQTGELFFGEGSRLTVL.

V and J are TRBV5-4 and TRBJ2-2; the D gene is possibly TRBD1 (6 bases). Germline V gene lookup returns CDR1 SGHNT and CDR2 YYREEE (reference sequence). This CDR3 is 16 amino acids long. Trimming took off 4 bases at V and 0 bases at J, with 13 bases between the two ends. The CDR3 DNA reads TGTGCCAGCAGCCCCCCGTCAGGGGCGAACACCGGGGAGCTGTTTTTT. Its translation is CASSPPSGANTGELFF.

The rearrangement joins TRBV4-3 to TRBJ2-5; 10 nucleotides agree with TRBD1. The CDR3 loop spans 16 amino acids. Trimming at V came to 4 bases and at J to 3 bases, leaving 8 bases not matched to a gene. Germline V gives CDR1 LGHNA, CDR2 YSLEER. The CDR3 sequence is CASSRTLGTGEETQYF. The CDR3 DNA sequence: TGCGCCAGCAGCCGGACGCTCGGGACAGGGGAAGAGACCCAGTACTTC.

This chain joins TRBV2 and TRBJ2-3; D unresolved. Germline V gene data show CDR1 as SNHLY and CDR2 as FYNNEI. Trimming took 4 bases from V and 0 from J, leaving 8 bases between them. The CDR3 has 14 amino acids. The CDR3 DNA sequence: TGTGCCAGCAGTGCGGACGGGAGCACAGATACGCAGTATTTT. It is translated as CASSADGSTDTQYF.

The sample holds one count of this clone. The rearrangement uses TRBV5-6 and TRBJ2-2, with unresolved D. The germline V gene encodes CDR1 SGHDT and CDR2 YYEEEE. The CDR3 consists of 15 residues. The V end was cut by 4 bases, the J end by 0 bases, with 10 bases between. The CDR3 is CASSTRVANTGELFF. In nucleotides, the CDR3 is TGTGCCAGCAGCACGAGAGTCGCGAACACCGGGGAGCTGTTTTTT.

The CDR3 DNA reads TGTGCCAGCAGTCCTTGGGACAGGGGTTACGAGCAGTACTTC. This codes for CASSPWDRGYEQYF. V usage is TRBV6-5 and J usage is TRBJ2-7; 10 bases agree with TRBD1. Germline V lookup: CDR1 MNHEY, CDR2 SVGAGI. This CDR3 has 14 amino acids. V lost 5 bases to trimming and J lost 4 bases; unmatched junction nucleotides: 5.

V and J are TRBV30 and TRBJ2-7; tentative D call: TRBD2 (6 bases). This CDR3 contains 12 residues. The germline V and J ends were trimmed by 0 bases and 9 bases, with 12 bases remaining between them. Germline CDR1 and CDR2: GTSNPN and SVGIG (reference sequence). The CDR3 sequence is CAWSVVGGVQYF. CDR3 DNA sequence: TGTGCCTGGAGTGTGGTTGGAGGGGTGCAGTACTTC.

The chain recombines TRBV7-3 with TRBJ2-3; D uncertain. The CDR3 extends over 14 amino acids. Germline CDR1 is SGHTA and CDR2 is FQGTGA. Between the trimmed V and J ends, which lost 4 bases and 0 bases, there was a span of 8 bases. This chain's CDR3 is CASSYLASTDTQYF. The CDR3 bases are TGTGCCAGCAGCTACCTGGCCAGCACAGATACGCAGTATTTT.

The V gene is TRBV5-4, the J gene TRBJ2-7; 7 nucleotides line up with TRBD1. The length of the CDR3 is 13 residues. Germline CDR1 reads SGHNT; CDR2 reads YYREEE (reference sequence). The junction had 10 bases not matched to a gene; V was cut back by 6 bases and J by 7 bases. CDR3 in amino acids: CASISPGGEEQYF. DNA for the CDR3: TGTGCCAGCATCTCTCCAGGGGGTGAGGAGCAGTACTTC.

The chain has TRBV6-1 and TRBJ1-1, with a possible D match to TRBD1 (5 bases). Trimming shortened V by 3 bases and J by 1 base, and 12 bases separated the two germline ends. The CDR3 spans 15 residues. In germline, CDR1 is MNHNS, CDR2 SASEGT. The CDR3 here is CASSDSGTGNTEAFF. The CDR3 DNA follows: TGTGCCAGCAGTGATTCCGGGACGGGGAACACTGAAGCTTTCTTT.

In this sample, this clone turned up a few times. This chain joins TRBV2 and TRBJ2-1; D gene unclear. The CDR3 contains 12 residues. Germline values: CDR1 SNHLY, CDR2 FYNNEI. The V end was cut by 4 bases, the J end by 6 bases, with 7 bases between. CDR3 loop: CASSVGSNEQFF. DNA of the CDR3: TGTGCCAGCAGTGTCGGGTCCAATGAGCAGTTCTTC. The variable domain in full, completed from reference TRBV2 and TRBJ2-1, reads EPEVTQTPSHQVTQMGQEVILRCVPISNHLYFYWYRQILGQKVEFLVSFYNNEISEKSEIFDDQFSVERPDGSNFTLKIRSTKLEDSAMYFCASSVGSNEQFFGPGTRLTVL.

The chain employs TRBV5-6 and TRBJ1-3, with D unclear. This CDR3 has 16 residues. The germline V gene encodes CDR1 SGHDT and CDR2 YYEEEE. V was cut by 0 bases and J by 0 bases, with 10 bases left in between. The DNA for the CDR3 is TGTGCCAGCAGCTTGGTAACAGAGTTCTCTGGAAACACCATATATTTT. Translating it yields CASSLVTEFSGNTIYF.

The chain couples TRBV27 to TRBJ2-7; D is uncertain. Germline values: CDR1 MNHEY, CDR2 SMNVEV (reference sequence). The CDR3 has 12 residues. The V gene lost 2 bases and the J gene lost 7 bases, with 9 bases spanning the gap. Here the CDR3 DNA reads TGTGCCAGCAGTTTAGACCACCGAGAGCAGTACTTC. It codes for CASSLDHREQYF.

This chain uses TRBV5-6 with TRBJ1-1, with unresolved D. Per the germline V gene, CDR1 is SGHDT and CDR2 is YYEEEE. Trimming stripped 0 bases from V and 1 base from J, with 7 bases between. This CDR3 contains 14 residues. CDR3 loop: CASSLAGQNTEAFF. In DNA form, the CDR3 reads TGTGCCAGCAGCTTGGCCGGTCAGAACACTGAAGCTTTCTTT.

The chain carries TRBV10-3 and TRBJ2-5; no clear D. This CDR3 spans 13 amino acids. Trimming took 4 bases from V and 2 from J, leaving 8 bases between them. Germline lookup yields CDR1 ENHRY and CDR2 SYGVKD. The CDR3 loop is CAISGRPQETQYF. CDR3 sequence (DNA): TGTGCCATCAGTGGCAGGCCGCAAGAGACCCAGTACTTC.

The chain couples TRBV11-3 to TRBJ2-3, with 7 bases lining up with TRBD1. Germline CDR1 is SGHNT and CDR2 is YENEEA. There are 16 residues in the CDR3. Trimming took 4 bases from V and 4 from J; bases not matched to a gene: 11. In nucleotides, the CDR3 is TGTGCCAGCAGCTCCGGGACAGAAGTACCGCCAGATACGCAGTATTTT. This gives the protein CASSSGTEVPPDTQYF.

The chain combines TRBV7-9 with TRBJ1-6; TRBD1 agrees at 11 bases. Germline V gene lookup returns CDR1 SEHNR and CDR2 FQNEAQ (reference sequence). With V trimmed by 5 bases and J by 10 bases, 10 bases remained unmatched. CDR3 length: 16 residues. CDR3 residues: CASSTRTGGFSSPLHF. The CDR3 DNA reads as TGTGCCAGCAGCACCAGGACAGGGGGCTTTTCCTCACCCCTCCACTTT.

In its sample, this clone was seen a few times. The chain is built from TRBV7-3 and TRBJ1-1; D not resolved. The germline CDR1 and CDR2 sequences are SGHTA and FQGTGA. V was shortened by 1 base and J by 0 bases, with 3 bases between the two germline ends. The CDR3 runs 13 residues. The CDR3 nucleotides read TGTGCCAGCAGCTTAAATGTGAACACTGAAGCTTTCTTT. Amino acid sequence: CASSLNVNTEAFF.

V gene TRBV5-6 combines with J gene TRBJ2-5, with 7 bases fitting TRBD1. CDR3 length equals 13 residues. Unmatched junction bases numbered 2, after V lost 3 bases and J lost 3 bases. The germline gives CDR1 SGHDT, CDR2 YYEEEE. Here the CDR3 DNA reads TGTGCCAGCAGCTGGGACAGCGAAGAGACCCAGTACTTC. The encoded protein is CASSWDSEETQYF. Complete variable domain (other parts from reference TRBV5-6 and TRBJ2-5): DAGVTQSPTHLIKTRGQQVTLRCSPKSGHDTVSWYQQALGQGPQFIFQYYEEEERQRGNFPDRFSGHQFPNYSSELNVNALLLGDSALYLCASSWDSEETQYFGPGTRLLVL.